Listed below are T cell receptor beta chains from one sample, sequenced in a study of identical twins. TCRdb reprocessed the 5' RACE reads with MiXCR, giving one entry per CDR3 protein. The data hold 200,000 to 250,000 distinct CDR3 sequences, with 10% to 13% observed a single time. Sequencing was done on a sample of memory T cells sorted from blood. Receptors originate from a man aged 50 or older in good health. CDR3s include the opening cysteine and the closing phenylalanine or tryptophan. The order of the fields is J gene, V gene, D gene, clone size, CDR3 protein, CDR3 DNA. The D gene is left open where the match is weak. For some rows the clone size is stated as once, few or many, or as a class when expanded; others skip it.

>TRBJ1-2|TRBV5-1|NA|many
CASSPSGYGYTF
TGCGCCAGCAGCCCTAGTGGCTATGGCTACACCTTC
>TRBJ2-7|TRBV5-4|NA|NA
CASSYGERVYEQYF
TGTGCCAGCAGCTACGGGGAGCGGGTCTACGAGCAGTACTTC
>TRBJ1-2|TRBV20-1|NA|NA
CSARPGHLGGYTF
TGCAGTGCTCGCCCCGGACACCTTGGGGGCTACACCTTC
>TRBJ2-7|TRBV5-1|NA|many
CASGSPRQREQYF
TGCGCCAGCGGATCCCCTAGGCAGAGAGAGCAGTACTTC
>TRBJ2-1|TRBV28|NA|NA
CASSTPRDAGNEQFF
TGTGCCAGCAGCACCCCCCGGGACGCTGGCAATGAGCAGTTCTTC
>TRBJ2-3|TRBV19|TRBD2|many
CASSIVPAGPADTQYF
TGTGCCAGTAGTATAGTGCCAGCGGGGCCCGCAGATACGCAGTATTTT
>TRBJ2-2|TRBV6-2/TRBV6-3|NA|few
CASSYIRRQGPGELFF
TGTGCCAGCAGCTACATCAGGCGGCAGGGTCCCGGGGAGCTGTTTTTT
>TRBJ2-2|TRBV24-1|NA|many
CATSDFSGVIGELFF
TGTGCCACCAGTGATTTCTCGGGAGTTATCGGGGAGCTGTTTTTT
>TRBJ2-5|TRBV28|TRBD2|NA
CASSLTEAGGMETQYF
TGTGCCAGCAGTCTGACCGAGGCGGGAGGGATGGAGACCCAGTACTTC
>TRBJ2-3|TRBV7-3|TRBD2|few
CASSPGSGADTQYF
TGTGCCAGCAGCCCCGGTAGCGGGGCGGACACGCAGTATTTT
>TRBJ1-6|TRBV2|TRBD1|NA
CASSGRDRGRSPLHF
TGTGCCAGCAGTGGCCGGGATAGGGGGCGATCACCCCTCCACTTT
>TRBJ2-1|TRBV19|TRBD2|many
CASSRPLAGDFNEQFF
TGTGCCAGTAGTAGACCGCTGGCGGGAGATTTTAATGAGCAGTTCTTC
>TRBJ1-1|TRBV5-6|TRBD1|many
CASSLFRGLRMNTEAFF
TGTGCCAGCAGCTTGTTCAGGGGGCTTCGCATGAACACTGAAGCTTTCTTT
>TRBJ1-6|TRBV7-8|NA|NA
CASRRTELNSPLHF
TGTGCCAGCAGAAGGACAGAATTGAATTCACCCCTCCACTTT
>TRBJ1-2|TRBV4-2|NA|many
CASSQEGHPLRDYGYTF
TGTGCCAGCAGCCAAGAGGGACACCCCCTACGAGACTATGGCTACACCTTC
>TRBJ2-7|TRBV7-8|NA|NA
CASSSSPGQLEQYF
TGTGCCAGCAGCTCATCTCCGGGACAACTGGAGCAGTACTTC
>TRBJ1-2|TRBV7-8|NA|NA
CASSFQPHNYGYTF
TGTGCCAGCAGCTTCCAACCCCATAACTATGGCTACACCTTC
>TRBJ1-1|TRBV6-1|NA|NA
CAASNMQSGQTNTEAFF
TGTGCCGCATCGAACATGCAAAGCGGGCAGACGAACACTGAAGCTTTCTTT
>TRBJ1-6|TRBV14|NA|few
CASSQVPNSPLHF
TGTGCCAGCAGCCAAGTCCCCAATTCACCCCTCCACTTT
>TRBJ2-5|TRBV7-2|TRBD1|NA
CASSLRDRTQETQYF
TGTGCCAGCAGCCTCCGGGACAGGACCCAAGAGACCCAGTACTTC
>TRBJ1-1|TRBV12-3/TRBV12-4|NA|many
CASSLRGGMNTEAFF
TGTGCCAGCAGTTTAAGGGGGGGCATGAACACTGAAGCTTTCTTT
>TRBJ2-1|TRBV11-2|TRBD2|NA
CTSSLVVGGEQFF
TGTACCAGCAGCTTAGTTGTCGGGGGGGAGCAGTTCTTC
>TRBJ2-4|TRBV20-1|NA|NA
CSAREDQKNIQYF
TGCAGTGCCCGCGAAGACCAGAAAAACATTCAGTACTTC
>TRBJ2-7|TRBV14|NA|few
CASSQRGRYYEQYF
TGTGCCAGCAGCCAACGGGGCAGATACTACGAGCAGTACTTC
>TRBJ1-2|TRBV15|TRBD1|few
CATSARTGSGYTF
TGTGCCACCAGCGCACGGACAGGTAGCGGCTACACCTTC
>TRBJ2-7|TRBV18|TRBD2|many
CASSSRRPGLAPSYEQYF
TGTGCCAGCTCAAGCCGACGACCGGGACTAGCCCCATCATACGAGCAGTACTTC
>TRBJ2-1|TRBV10-3|NA|NA
CAISLSRDNEQFF
TGTGCCATCAGCCTATCTAGGGACAATGAGCAGTTCTTC
>TRBJ2-4|TRBV5-6|TRBD1|few
CASSSVGQGAKNIQYF
TGTGCCAGCAGCTCGGTGGGACAGGGTGCCAAAAACATTCAGTACTTC
>TRBJ2-5|TRBV20-1|NA|few
CSARGLGAETQYF
TGCAGTGCAAGGGGGTTAGGGGCAGAGACCCAGTACTTC
>TRBJ1-6|TRBV6-1|TRBD1|many
CASTVIDRVDPDSPLHF
TGTGCCAGCACCGTAATCGACAGGGTGGATCCGGATTCACCCCTCCACTTT
>TRBJ2-1|TRBV19|TRBD2|NA
CASSISGGSYNEQFF
TGTGCCAGTAGTATTTCGGGGGGTTCCTACAATGAGCAGTTCTTC
>TRBJ2-5|TRBV20-1|TRBD2|NA
CSARDLGLAGGPGHETQYF
TGCAGTGCTAGAGACCTGGGACTAGCGGGGGGGCCAGGGCATGAGACCCAGTACTTC
>TRBJ1-2|TRBV10-3|NA|few
CAISESRASGGYTF
TGTGCCATCAGTGAGTCAAGGGCCAGCGGTGGCTACACCTTC